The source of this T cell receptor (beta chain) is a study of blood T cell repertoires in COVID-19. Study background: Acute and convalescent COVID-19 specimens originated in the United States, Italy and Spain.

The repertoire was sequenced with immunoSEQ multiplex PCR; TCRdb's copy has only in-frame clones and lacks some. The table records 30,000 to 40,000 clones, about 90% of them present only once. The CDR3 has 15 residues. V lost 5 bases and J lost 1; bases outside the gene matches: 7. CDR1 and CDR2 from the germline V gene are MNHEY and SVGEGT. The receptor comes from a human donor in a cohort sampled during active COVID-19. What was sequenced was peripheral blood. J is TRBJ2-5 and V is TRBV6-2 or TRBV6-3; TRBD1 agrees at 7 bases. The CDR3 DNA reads TGTGCCAGCAGTCTACATCCAGGGGGCCAAGAGACCCAGTACTTC. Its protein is CASSLHPGGQETQYF.